This T cell receptor (beta chain) was identified during a study of a mutant IDH1 vaccine in newly diagnosed glioma. Study as a whole: Visit V12 happened at week 35; visit V13 happened at week 47.

About this clone itself: Its antigen remains unknown.

Time point here: week 47, end of study. A 20-mer mutant IDH1 peptide at 300 ug was injected subcutaneously with topical imiquimod. V lost 10 bases, J lost 0 bases, and 11 bases lay in between. The CDR3 extends over 13 amino acids. Germline assignment: CDR1 SGHNT and CDR2 YYREEE (reference sequence). TCRdb's table, derived via immunoSEQ multiplex PCR, lists solely in-frame clones and lacks some. This table has 45,000 to 55,000 clones, 65% to 85% appearing once. The starting material was PBMCs, obtained from a glioma patient whose treatment included an IDH1 peptide vaccine. The chain recombines TRBV5-4 with TRBJ1-3; D uncertain. This TCR came from a woman under 40 with glioma. Some clones in this sample may be carry-over from other donors' samples. CDR3 residues: CAGRGVSGNTIYF. The CDR3 nucleotides read TGTGCCGGCCGTGGAGTCTCTGGAAACACCATATATTTT.